This T cell receptor (beta chain) derives from a study of OX40 agonist ivuxolimab in advanced cancers. Study in general: Patients assigned to dose escalation were diagnosed with hepatocellular carcinoma, melanoma, renal cell or head and neck cancer. It was permissible to have had prior anti-PD-1, anti-PD-L1 or anti-CTLA-4 therapy, and around 40% had some. Partial responses were recorded for three patients, including one with hepatocellular carcinoma and two with cutaneous melanoma. Whole-study results and caveats: In CD8+ T cells, expanded clones were on average more numerous than in CD4+.

Points on this clone: Its specificity is unknown.

Germline V gene data show CDR1 as ENHRY and CDR2 as SYGVKD. The CDR3 is made up of 12 amino acids. The V end was cut by 3 bases, the J end by 8 bases, with 10 bases between. Sequencing used immunoSEQ multiplex PCR; TCRdb keeps in-frame clones, though not all of them. This sample yields 120,000 or so clones, of which just under 95% are seen a single time; approximately 0.15% belongs to the top ten. The rearrangement links TRBV10-3 to TRBJ1-1; no clear D gene. The starting material was CD4+ or CD8+ T cells sorted from blood, obtained in a trial of the OX40 agonist ivuxolimab. The clonotype was recovered from an adult with an advanced solid tumor such as melanoma, head and neck, liver or kidney cancer. The DNA for the CDR3 is TGTGCCATCAGTGATCTTACCGGGGAAGCTTTCTTT. Translating it yields CAISDLTGEAFF.